This T cell receptor beta chain was recovered during a study of memory CD4+ T cells and cytomegalovirus serostatus. Study-level results: Each of approximately 61 CMV-associated TCRbeta sequences occurred in one to five individuals.

As processed by the authors: After removing out-of-frame reads, over 2 million distinct TCRbeta sequences remained. Clones were sequenced by immunoSEQ multiplex PCR, and TCRdb holds only the in-frame ones, with some missing. D and trimming were read from the DNA, whereas the V and J calls and clone size are those reported in that table. This table has tens of thousands of clones, roughly three quarters appearing once. J was trimmed by 2 bases and V by 2 bases; bases with no gene match: 8. The CDR3 extends over 17 amino acids. Germline CDR1 is SGHTA and CDR2 is FQGTGA. A remark on this clone: Its antigen is not known.

Single viable CD3+CD4+CD8-CD45RO+ cells were sorted as the memory CD4+ T cells. Total CD4+ T cells were enriched by CD4 positive selection. The receptor's source is an adult in good health and CMV-seronegative. The specimen was memory CD4+ T cells from blood. This chain joins TRBV7-3 and TRBJ1-2; 10 bases align to TRBD1. The chain's CDR3 is CASSLSGQGMRNYGYTF. The CDR3 DNA reads as TGTGCCAGCAGCTTATCGGGACAGGGGATGAGGAACTATGGCTACACCTTC.